The sequence of this T cell receptor (beta chain) was determined in a study of blood T cell repertoires in COVID-19. Study-level background: Acute-phase and convalescent COVID-19 samples originated in the United States, Italy and Spain.

Germline V CDR1 and CDR2: MDHEN, SYDVKM. The ends lost 4 bases at V and 2 bases at J; junction bases unmatched: 8. CDR3 length: 16 residues. Symptom resolution, clearance, or two negative PCRs marked donors in Cohort 3 as recovered. This clone has just one count. The table came from immunoSEQ multiplex PCR; TCRdb's copy has only in-frame clones and leaves some out. The table has around 360,000 clones, about 90% seen once; the top ten hold 2.5% to 3.5%. This clonotype originated in a woman aged 30 to 39 who had recovered from COVID-19. Specimen: PBMCs or T cells enriched from blood (not recorded which). The chain uses TRBV28 and TRBJ2-5; 9 bases are shared with TRBD1. The CDR3 loop reads CASSWTGTGQQETQYF. CDR3 sequence (DNA): TGTGCCAGCAGTTGGACCGGGACAGGGCAACAAGAGACCCAGTACTTC.